Listed here are 14 T cell receptor beta chains from one sample, sequenced in a study of tumour-infiltrating T cells in Burkitt lymphoma. Using immunoSEQ multiplex PCR, the repertoire was profiled, and TCRdb retains in-frame clones only, with some absent. The sample has fewer than 2,000 clones, approximately 18% seen once. The source material was tumor tissue. The receptors were gathered from a human donor with diffuse large B-cell lymphoma.

This chain uses TRBV10-3 with TRBJ2-5; D might be TRBD1 (5 bases). The germline gives CDR1 ENHRY, CDR2 SYGVKD. The CDR3 is made up of 13 amino acids. V lost 6 bases and J lost 4, with 12 bases in between. CDR3 sequence reads: CAISVRQGETQYF. The CDR3 DNA sequence: TGTGCCATCAGCGTAAGGCAGGGAGAGACCCAGTACTTC.

V gene TRBV4-3 combines with J gene TRBJ1-2; no definite D call. The germline V and J ends were trimmed by 1 base and 5 bases, with 11 bases remaining between them. This CDR3 contains 14 residues. Germline loops: CDR1 LGHNA, CDR2 YSLEER. The CDR3 DNA follows: TGCGCCAGCAGCCAAGTAGGAACGGGATATGGCTACACCTTC. As protein: CASSQVGTGYGYTF.

The genes are TRBV6-5 and TRBJ1-5, with TRBD1 identical over 7 bases. From germline, CDR1 is MNHEY and CDR2 SVGAGI. V gave up 5 bases and J gave up 9 bases; unmatched junction bases: 7. The CDR3 is made up of 13 amino acids. This chain's CDR3 is CASSPQGSGPQHF. DNA of the CDR3: TGTGCCAGCAGTCCACAGGGGTCTGGGCCCCAGCATTTT.

V is TRBV2 and J is TRBJ2-2; 8 bases fit TRBD1. From germline, CDR1 is SNHLY and CDR2 FYNNEI. CDR3 length: 15 amino acids. Unmatched junction bases numbered 6, after V lost 7 bases and J lost 2 bases. In nucleotides, the CDR3 is TGTGCCAGCAAAAAACAGGGGGATAACACCGGGGAGCTGTTTTTT. This sequence encodes CASKKQGDNTGELFF. Filled out from reference TRBV2 and TRBJ2-2, the complete variable domain reads EPEVTQTPSHQVTQMGQEVILRCVPISNHLYFYWYRQILGQKVEFLVSFYNNEISEKSEIFDDQFSVERPDGSNFTLKIRSTKLEDSAMYFCASKKQGDNTGELFFGEGSRLTVL.

This chain links TRBV9 with TRBJ2-5; no definite D call. The CDR3 is 13 amino acids. Trimming removed 4 bases at V and 5 bases at J, with 12 bases between. The germline V gene has CDR1 SGDLS and CDR2 YYNGEE. CDR3 amino acids: CASSSGRLETQYF. The CDR3 DNA follows: TGTGCCAGCAGCTCCGGCAGGCTCGAGACCCAGTACTTC.

This clone was recorded a few times. This chain connects TRBV5-1 to TRBJ1-4; D remains unclear. Trimming took off 1 base at V and 0 bases at J, with 10 bases between the two ends. The CDR3 contains 16 residues. Germline lookup yields CDR1 SGHRS and CDR2 YFSETQ. The CDR3 region is CASSLMGFATNEKLFF. CDR3 DNA sequence: TGCGCCAGCAGCTTGATGGGGTTTGCAACTAATGAAAAACTGTTTTTT. Together with reference TRBV5-1 and TRBJ1-4, the CDR3 gives the full variable domain: KAGVTQTPRYLIKTRGQQVTLSCSPISGHRSVSWYQQTPGQGLQFLFEYFSETQRNKGNFPGRFSGRQFSNSRSEMNVSTLELGDSALYLCASSLMGFATNEKLFFGSGTQLSVL.

This clone was counted a few times. The chain couples TRBV7-2 to TRBJ1-6, with a tentative D call TRBD1 (5 bases). This CDR3 region has 14 residues. V was pared by 1 base and J by 6 bases, with 7 bases between. Germline CDR1 is SGHTA and CDR2 is FQGNSA. CDR3 in DNA: TGTGCCAGCAGCTTAGTTCAGGGTAATTCACCCCTCCACTTT. Its protein product is CASSLVQGNSPLHF.

The chain employs TRBV4-1 and TRBJ1-2; no definite D call. With 4 bases removed from V and 9 bases from J, the gap between germline ends came to 18 bases. CDR1 and CDR2 (germline): MGHRA, YSYEKL. The CDR3 consists of 14 residues. The CDR3 region is CASSPRIGQESYTF. For the CDR3, the DNA is TGCGCCAGCAGCCCCCGAATCGGGCAAGAAAGCTACACCTTC.

Here the CDR3 reads CASSSPGQGFYEQYF. DNA for the CDR3: TGTGCCAGCAGTTCCCCCGGACAGGGGTTCTACGAGCAGTACTTC. The V gene is TRBV7-9, the J gene TRBJ2-7; 9 nucleotides line up with TRBD1. The CDR3 totals 15 residues. J lost 3 bases, V lost 6 bases, and 9 bases had no gene match. CDR1 and CDR2 from the germline V gene are SEHNR and FQNEAQ (reference sequence).

This clone occurred a few times. The chain joins TRBV5-1 to TRBJ1-3, with D possibly TRBD1 on 5 matching bases. Trimming pared 1 base from V and 4 bases from J, leaving 12 bases between. This CDR3 is 15 amino acids long. Looked up from germline, CDR1 is SGHRS and CDR2 is YFSETQ. CDR3 coding DNA: TGCGCCAGCAGCTTGAACCAGGGTATAGGAAACACCATATATTTT. It encodes CASSLNQGIGNTIYF. The full variable domain, rest sourced from reference TRBV5-1 and TRBJ1-3, is KAGVTQTPRYLIKTRGQQVTLSCSPISGHRSVSWYQQTPGQGLQFLFEYFSETQRNKGNFPGRFSGRQFSNSRSEMNVSTLELGDSALYLCASSLNQGIGNTIYFGEGSWLTVV.

This clone was counted only a few times. The chain joins TRBV19 to TRBJ1-1, with D perhaps matching TRBD1 (5 bases). Trimming removed 5 bases from V and 10 bases from J, with 14 bases in between. Per germline, CDR1 LNHDA and CDR2 SQIVND (reference sequence). The CDR3 consists of 12 residues. Here the CDR3 reads CASSERSGGAFF. In DNA, the CDR3 is TGTGCCAGTAGTGAAAGATCTGGGGGAGCTTTCTTT.

The chain is built from TRBV5-1 and TRBJ2-1; TRBD2 aligns across 8 bases. There are 18 residues in the CDR3. The V and J ends lost 0 bases and 9 bases, in that order; junction bases with no gene match: 17. Germline-derived CDR1 and CDR2 are SGHRS and YFSETQ. CDR3 coding DNA: TGCGCCAGCAGCTTGGTAGTAGCGGGGCCGTCCTATCGAAGTGAGCAGTTCTTC. This gives the protein CASSLVVAGPSYRSEQFF.

This clone occurred a few times. V is TRBV27 and J is TRBJ2-5; the match to TRBD2 covers 8 bases. Germline loops: CDR1 MNHEY, CDR2 SMNVEV (reference sequence). The V and J ends lost 6 bases and 4 bases, in that order; junction bases with no gene match: 16. The CDR3 loop spans 17 amino acids. The CDR3: CASSPGGGLPSRETQYF. Written as DNA, the CDR3 is TGTGCCAGCAGCCCCGGGGGGGGCCTGCCATCACGAGAGACCCAGTACTTC.

The chain carries TRBV5-1 and TRBJ2-7, with 9 bases identical to TRBD1. The CDR3 extends over 14 amino acids. Germline V gene data show CDR1 as SGHRS and CDR2 as YFSETQ. The V segment lost 3 bases and the J segment 4 bases; nucleotides outside the gene matches: 5. The CDR3 region is CASSSQGARYEQYF. For the CDR3, the DNA is TGCGCCAGCAGCTCACAGGGGGCTAGGTACGAGCAGTACTTC. Full variable domain (rest looked up from reference TRBV5-1 and TRBJ2-7): KAGVTQTPRYLIKTRGQQVTLSCSPISGHRSVSWYQQTPGQGLQFLFEYFSETQRNKGNFPGRFSGRQFSNSRSEMNVSTLELGDSALYLCASSSQGARYEQYFGPGTRLTVT.